The sequence of this T cell receptor beta chain was determined in a study of cytotoxic CD8 clonotypes in ibrutinib-treated CLL. At the level of the study: Response samples followed a median about 11 months of treatment, range 6 to 36.

Investigators sought sequencing depths of between 1 in 200,000 and 1 in 1 million T cells. Data came from immunoSEQ multiplex PCR; TCRdb stores just in-frame clones and leaves some out. Of around 200,000 clones in the sample, nearly 80% are singletons; the top ten hold about 10%. This clonotype was sampled from a human donor with chronic lymphocytic leukemia. Sequenced here: PBMCs, sampled after 12 months of ibrutinib treatment.

CDR3 nucleotide sequence: TGCGCCAGCAGCTTAACAGGAGACAATGAGCAGTTCTTC. Residues: CASSLTGDNEQFF. This chain links TRBV5-1 with TRBJ2-1; a possible D gene is TRBD1 (5 bases). The CDR3 runs 13 residues. Trimming cost V 2 bases and J 5 bases, with 8 bases left between them. In germline, CDR1 is SGHRS, CDR2 YFSETQ.